This is a list of T cell receptor beta chains from one sample in a study of CD4 T cells in relation to SARS-CoV-2 and coronaviruses. Libraries were prepared by immunoSEQ multiplex PCR; TCRdb keeps only in-frame clonotypes and omits some of them. Here the sample spans tens of thousands of clones, roughly nine tenths being singletons. Sequencing was performed on naive CD4+ T cells from PBMCs. The source is an adult with COVID-19. CDR3s leave out the opening cysteine and the closing phenylalanine or tryptophan. Fields, in order: V gene, J gene, CDR3 protein.

>TRBV20-1|TRBJ2-7
SASMLGGRGTYEQY
>TRBV10-2|TRBJ2-7
ASRQTLASGTYEQY
>TRBV5-4|TRBJ2-7
ASSSMKVGTYEQY
>TRBV18|TRBJ2-3
ASSWPRAPTDTQY
>TRBV2|TRBJ2-7
ASTGSRVGTYEQY
>TRBV28|TRBJ2-1
ASSRTSGRNEQF
>TRBV18|TRBJ2-2
ASAAGTTNTGELF
>TRBV28|TRBJ1-6
ASSLGGFRGNSPLH
>TRBV5-4|TRBJ1-1
ASSLGQRNTEAF
>TRBV14|TRBJ2-3
ASSQGTDTQY
>TRBV3-1/TRBV3-2|TRBJ2-5
ASRKLAGGPETQY
>TRBV11-2|TRBJ1-2
ASSQIAGDYGYT
>TRBV21-1|TRBJ1-1
ASEYRVTEAF
>TRBV2|TRBJ2-3
ASSGGTDRTDTQY
>TRBV7-9|TRBJ1-5
ASSGQDPNQPQH
>TRBV28|TRBJ1-1
ASRPGTGGTEAF